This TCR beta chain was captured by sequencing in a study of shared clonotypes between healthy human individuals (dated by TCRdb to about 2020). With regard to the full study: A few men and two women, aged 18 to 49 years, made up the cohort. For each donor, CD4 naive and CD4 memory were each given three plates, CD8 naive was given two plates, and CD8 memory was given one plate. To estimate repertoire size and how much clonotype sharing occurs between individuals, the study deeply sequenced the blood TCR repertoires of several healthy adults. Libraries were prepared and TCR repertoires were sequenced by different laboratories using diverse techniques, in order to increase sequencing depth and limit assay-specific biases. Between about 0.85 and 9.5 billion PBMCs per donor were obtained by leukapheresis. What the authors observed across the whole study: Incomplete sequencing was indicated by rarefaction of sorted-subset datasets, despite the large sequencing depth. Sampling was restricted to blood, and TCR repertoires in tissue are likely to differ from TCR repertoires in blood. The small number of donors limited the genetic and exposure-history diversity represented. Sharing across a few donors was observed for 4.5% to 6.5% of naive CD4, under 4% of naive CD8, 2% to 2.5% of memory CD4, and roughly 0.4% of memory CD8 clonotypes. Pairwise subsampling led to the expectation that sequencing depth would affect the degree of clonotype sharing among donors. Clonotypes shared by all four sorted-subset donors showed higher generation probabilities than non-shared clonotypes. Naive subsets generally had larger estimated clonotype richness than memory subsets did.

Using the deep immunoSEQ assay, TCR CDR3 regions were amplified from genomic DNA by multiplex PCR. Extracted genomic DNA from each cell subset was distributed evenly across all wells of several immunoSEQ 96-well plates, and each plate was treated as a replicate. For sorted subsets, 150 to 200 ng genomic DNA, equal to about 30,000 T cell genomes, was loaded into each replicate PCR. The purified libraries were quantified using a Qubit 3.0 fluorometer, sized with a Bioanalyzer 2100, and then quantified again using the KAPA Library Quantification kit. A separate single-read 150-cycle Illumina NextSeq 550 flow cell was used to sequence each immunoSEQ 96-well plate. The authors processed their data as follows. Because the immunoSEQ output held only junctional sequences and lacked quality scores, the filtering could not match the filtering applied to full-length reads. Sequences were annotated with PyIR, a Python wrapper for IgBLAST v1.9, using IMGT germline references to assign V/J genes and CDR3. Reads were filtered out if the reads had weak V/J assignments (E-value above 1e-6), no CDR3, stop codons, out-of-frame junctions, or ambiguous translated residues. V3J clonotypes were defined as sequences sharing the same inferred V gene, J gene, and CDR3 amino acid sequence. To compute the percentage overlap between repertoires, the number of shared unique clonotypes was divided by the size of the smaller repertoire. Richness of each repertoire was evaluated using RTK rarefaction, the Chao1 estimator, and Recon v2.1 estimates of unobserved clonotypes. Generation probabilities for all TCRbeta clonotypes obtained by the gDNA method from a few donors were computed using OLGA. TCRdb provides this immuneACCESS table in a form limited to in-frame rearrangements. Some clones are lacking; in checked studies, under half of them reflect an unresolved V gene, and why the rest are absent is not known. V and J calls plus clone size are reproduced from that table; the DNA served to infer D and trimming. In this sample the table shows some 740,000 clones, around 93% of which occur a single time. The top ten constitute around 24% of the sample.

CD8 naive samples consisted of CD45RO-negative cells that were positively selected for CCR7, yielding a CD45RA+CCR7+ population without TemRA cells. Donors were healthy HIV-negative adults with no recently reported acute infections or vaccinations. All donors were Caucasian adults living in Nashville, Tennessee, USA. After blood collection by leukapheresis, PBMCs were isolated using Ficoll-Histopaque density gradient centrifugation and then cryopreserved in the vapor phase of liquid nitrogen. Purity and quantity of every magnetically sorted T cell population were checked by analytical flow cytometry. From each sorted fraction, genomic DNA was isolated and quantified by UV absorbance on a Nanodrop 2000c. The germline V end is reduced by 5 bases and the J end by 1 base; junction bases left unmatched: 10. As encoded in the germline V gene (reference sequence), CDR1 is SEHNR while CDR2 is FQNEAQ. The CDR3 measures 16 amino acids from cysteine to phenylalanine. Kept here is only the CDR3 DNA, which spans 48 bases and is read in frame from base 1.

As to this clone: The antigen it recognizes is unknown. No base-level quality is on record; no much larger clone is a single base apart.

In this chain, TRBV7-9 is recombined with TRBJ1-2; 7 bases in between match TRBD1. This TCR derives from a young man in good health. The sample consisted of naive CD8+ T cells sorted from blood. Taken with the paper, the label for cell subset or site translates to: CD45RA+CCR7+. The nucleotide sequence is TGTGCCAGCAGCCTGCTCCGGGACAGAATTAACTATGGCTACACCTTC. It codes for CASSLLRDRINYGYTF.